Listed below are T cell receptor beta chains from one sample, sequenced in a study of shared clonotypes between healthy human individuals. Assay: immunoSEQ multiplex PCR; the TCRdb copy retains only in-frame clones and omits some. The sample has some 2,000,000 clones, around 95% seen once. The sample consisted of naive CD4+ T cells sorted from blood. The receptor source for this set is a man between 18 and 35 years old in good health. The CDR3 runs from the conserved cysteine through the conserved F or W. The order of the fields is CDR3 length, J gene, V gene, D gene, clone size, CDR3 DNA, CDR3 protein. A D gene is named only where the DNA matches it firmly. Part of the rows lack a size; the others show once, few, many or a class for expanded clones.

>14|TRBJ2-2|TRBV29-1|-|-
TGCAGAGCTAACCGGTGGCAGAACACCGGGGAGCTGTTTTTT
CRANRWQNTGELFF
>12|TRBJ1-2|TRBV6-5|-|-
TGTGCCAGCAGTTTGGATAACTATGGCTACACCTTC
CASSLDNYGYTF
>14|TRBJ2-2|TRBV11-1|-|-
TGTGCCAGCAGCCTCTCGACAGACACCGGGGAGCTGTTTTTT
CASSLSTDTGELFF
>17|TRBJ2-5|TRBV9|TRBD2|-
TGTGCCAGCAGCGTAGCTACCAGGGGGACTAGCGAAGAGACCCAGTACTTC
CASSVATRGTSEETQYF
>14|TRBJ1-2|TRBV13|TRBD1|-
TGTGCCAGCAGCGAAACAGGGGGATGGCTTGGCTACACCTTC
CASSETGGWLGYTF
>14|TRBJ1-5|TRBV5-1|-|-
TGCGCCAGCAGCTTGGGCAGGGGAGGACAGCCCCAGCATTTT
CASSLGRGGQPQHF
>15|TRBJ1-2|TRBV11-2|TRBD1|-
TGTGCCAGCAGCTCACGGACAGGGGGCGCGGGTGGCTACACCTTC
CASSSRTGGAGGYTF
>15|TRBJ2-7|TRBV7-2|-|-
TGTGCCAGCAGCTTAGAACAGGTTCTCTCCTACGAGCAGTACTTC
CASSLEQVLSYEQYF
>13|TRBJ1-1|TRBV30|-|-
TGTGCCTGGAGTGTACGGCAGGACACTGAAGCTTTCTTT
CAWSVRQDTEAFF
>15|TRBJ1-5|TRBV19|-|-
TGTGCCACCGGGGGGGACCGGGGGATTAATCAGCCCCAGCATTTT
CATGGDRGINQPQHF
>17|TRBJ2-5|TRBV4-1|TRBD2|-
TGCGCCAGCAGCCAAGATCCCCCGGGAGGGGCCCAAGAGACCCAGTACTTC
CASSQDPPGGAQETQYF
>16|TRBJ1-4|TRBV10-3|-|-
TGTGCCATCAGTGATGGGTCTCGACAGGTCAATGAAAAACTGTTTTTT
CAISDGSRQVNEKLFF
>11|TRBJ1-2|TRBV20-1|-|-
TGCAGTGCTCGAACCCTGGATGGCTACACCTTC
CSARTLDGYTF
>15|TRBJ1-1|TRBV18|-|-
TGTGCCAGCTCACCAAATTGGGATGGGAGGACTGAAGCTTTCTTT
CASSPNWDGRTEAFF
>14|TRBJ1-2|TRBV9|-|-
TGTGCCAGCAGCGTAGCTCCGGGAAACTATGGCTACACCTTC
CASSVAPGNYGYTF
>13|TRBJ1-2|TRBV30|-|-
TGTGCCTGGAACCTCGGGCGGCCTATCGGCTACACCTTC
CAWNLGRPIGYTF
>15|TRBJ1-4|TRBV28|-|-
TGTGCCAGCAGTTTAGGGAGTATTCAGGCTGAAAAACTGTTTTTT
CASSLGSIQAEKLFF
>14|TRBJ1-1|TRBV5-1|TRBD1|-
TGCGCCAGCAGCTCGGGACAGGGAAACACTGAAGCTTTCTTT
CASSSGQGNTEAFF
>15|TRBJ1-5|TRBV2|TRBD1|-
TGTGCCAGCAGCGGACAGGGGGTTCGGAATCAGCCCCAGCATTTT
CASSGQGVRNQPQHF
>19|TRBJ1-2|TRBV7-9|TRBD1|-
TGTGCCAGCAGCTCACGCCGAAACAGGGGGCGACAGGACGACTATGGCTACACCTTC
CASSSRRNRGRQDDYGYTF
>15|TRBJ2-7|TRBV4-1|-|-
TGCGCCAGCAGCCAAGGACTAGACAGTCTCTACGAGCAGTACTTC
CASSQGLDSLYEQYF
>13|TRBJ1-1|TRBV6-1|-|once
TGTGCCAGCAGTGTAAGTATGAACACTGAAGCTTTCTTT
CASSVSMNTEAFF
>14|TRBJ2-7|TRBV5-4|TRBD1|-
TGTGCCAGCAGCCCCTGGGACAGAGCCTACGAGCAGTACTTC
CASSPWDRAYEQYF
>13|TRBJ1-3|TRBV19|-|-
TGTGCCAGTAGTGCCTACTCTGGAAACACCATATATTTT
CASSAYSGNTIYF
>14|TRBJ1-1|TRBV19|TRBD1|-
TGTGCCAGTACCCAGACAGGGCTAGACACTGAAGCTTTCTTT
CASTQTGLDTEAFF
>11|TRBJ2-1|TRBV7-2|-|few
TGTGCCAGCAGTTTGGTCCATGAGCAGTTCTTC
CASSLVHEQFF
>17|TRBJ2-2|TRBV2|TRBD2|-
TGTGCCAGCCGTAAGCGCGGACTAGCGGATAACACCGGGGAGCTGTTTTTT
CASRKRGLADNTGELFF
>14|TRBJ1-1|TRBV6-1|-|-
TGTGCCAGCAGGGGGGATTCCATGAACACTGAAGCTTTCTTT
CASRGDSMNTEAFF
>15|TRBJ1-4|TRBV10-1|-|-
TGCGCCAGCAGTGAAAGCCCAGTGGGACGTGAAAAACTGTTTTTT
CASSESPVGREKLFF
>17|TRBJ2-3|TRBV14|TRBD2|-
TGTGCCAGCAGCAGGACTAGCGGGAGGGCCCGTACAGATACGCAGTATTTT
CASSRTSGRARTDTQYF
>15|TRBJ2-1|TRBV9|-|-
TGTGCCAGCAGCACAACAGGGAGCCCCTACAATGAGCAGTTCTTC
CASSTTGSPYNEQFF
>15|TRBJ1-5|TRBV5-4|-|-
TGTGCCAGCAGCTTTGAACAATCGCGGGATCAGCCCCAGCATTTT
CASSFEQSRDQPQHF
>18|TRBJ1-6|TRBV6-1|TRBD1|-
TGTGCCAGCAGTGACAGGGGGACAGCGAGCTCCTATAATTCACCCCTCCACTTT
CASSDRGTASSYNSPLHF
>14|TRBJ1-5|TRBV30|-|once
TGTGCCTGGAGTGTACATTATAGCAATCAGCCCCAGCATTTT
CAWSVHYSNQPQHF
>15|TRBJ2-3|TRBV7-6|-|-
TGTGCCAGCAGCTTTGAGGGAGCTAGCACAGATACGCAGTATTTT
CASSFEGASTDTQYF
>15|TRBJ2-1|TRBV7-7|TRBD2|-
TGTGCTAGCAGCCTAGCGGGAGGGCCTTATAATGAGCAGTTCTTC
CASSLAGGPYNEQFF
>15|TRBJ1-5|TRBV7-2|TRBD1|-
TGTGCCAGCAGCTTAGTGACAGGGAGTTTCCAGCCCCAGCATTTT
CASSLVTGSFQPQHF
>13|TRBJ2-7|TRBV5-6|-|-
TGTGCCAGCAGCCCAGGGTTAACTAGCGAGCAGTACTTC
CASSPGLTSEQYF
>17|TRBJ2-1|TRBV15|-|-
TGTGCCACCAGCAGAGGCAGGAGCTCGAGCTCCTACAATGAGCAGTTCTTC
CATSRGRSSSSYNEQFF
>14|TRBJ1-5|TRBV10-2|-|-
TGCGCCAGCAAGGTAGGGGGTAGCAATCAGCCCCAGCATTTT
CASKVGGSNQPQHF
>13|TRBJ1-2|TRBV19|TRBD1|-
TGTGCCAGTACGGGACAGGGTACGGTTGGCTACACCTTC
CASTGQGTVGYTF
>18|TRBJ2-4|TRBV5-8|-|-
TGTGCCAGCAGCTTGGTCATGGGCGGGCCGGGGACCAAAAACATTCAGTACTTC
CASSLVMGGPGTKNIQYF
>12|TRBJ1-1|TRBV28|-|-
TGTGCCAGCAGTTTAACCGACCTGGAAGCTTTCTTT
CASSLTDLEAFF
>14|TRBJ1-2|TRBV5-4|-|-
TGTGCCAGCAGCTCCCGGACAGTCTTCTATGGCTACACCTTC
CASSSRTVFYGYTF
>13|TRBJ1-1|TRBV7-8|-|-
TGTGCCAGCAGCCTCACAGGGCGAACTGAAGCTTTCTTT
CASSLTGRTEAFF
>12|TRBJ1-1|TRBV10-2|-|-
TGCGCCAGCAGTGAGTCAAGTCGTGGGGCTTTCTTT
CASSESSRGAFF
>15|TRBJ2-1|TRBV6-4|-|-
TGTGCCAGCAACGGCCCCGGGACACTGGGTGTGGAGCAGTTCTTC
CASNGPGTLGVEQFF
>15|TRBJ1-5|TRBV2|TRBD1|-
TGTGCCAGCAGTGTAGGGGGGACAGGGAATCAGCCCCAGCATTTT
CASSVGGTGNQPQHF
>15|TRBJ1-2|TRBV6-1|-|-
TGTGCCAGCAGGGGGCACGGGGAAGTAAGGCGTGGCTACACCTTC
CASRGHGEVRRGYTF
>19|TRBJ1-6|TRBV7-8|TRBD1|-
TGTGCCAGCAGCTTGGGACAGGGGATTGGGGGTGCGCGGTATTCACCCCTCCACTTT
CASSLGQGIGGARYSPLHF
>15|TRBJ2-5|TRBV28|TRBD2|once
TGTGCCAGCAGTTCGCTAGCGGCCCGACCGGGGACCCAGTACTTC
CASSSLAARPGTQYF
>13|TRBJ1-2|TRBV18|TRBD1|-
TGTGCCAGCTCGGACGGACAGGGCTATGGCTACACCTTC
CASSDGQGYGYTF
>14|TRBJ1-2|TRBV6-5|-|-
TGTGCCAGCAGACCCTCCGGGGGGGACTATGGCTACACCTTC
CASRPSGGDYGYTF